In this sample, the clone carrying this T cell receptor (beta chain) turned up many times. The source material, RNA transcripts, was used to amplify TCR beta CDR3 regions. HTBI primers were used for first-round RT-PCR of the TCR CDR3. TCRdb itself ran the multiplex PCR reads through MiXCR, one entry per CDR3 protein. The sample shows approximately 640,000 distinct CDR3 sequences, roughly 16% of them seen only once. This CDR3 spans 15 amino acids. Germline V gives CDR1 SGHRS, CDR2 YFSETQ. J lost 6 bases, V lost 0 bases, and 3 bases had no gene match. This specimen comes from a study of T cells in Graves' hyperthyroidism and ophthalmopathy.

Sequencing was performed on blood. The V and J genes are TRBV5-1 and TRBJ2-1; 10 nucleotides agree with TRBD2. The sequence was obtained from a woman aged 25 to 45 with Graves' hyperthyroidism. The CDR3 loop is CASSLEGLAANEQFF. CDR3 nucleotide sequence: TGCGCCAGCAGCTTGGAAGGACTAGCGGCCAATGAGCAGTTCTTC.